The present TCR beta chain was sequenced within a study of T cell repertoires in cytomegalovirus infection. Germline V lookup: CDR1 SGHDN, CDR2 FVKESK. Trimming cost V 4 bases and J 1 base, with 7 bases left between them. The CDR3 has 14 residues. This clonotype was seen repeatedly, ten times or more. One entry per CDR3 protein results from TCRdb running MiXCR on the reads. The table includes 300,000 or so distinct CDR3 sequences, around 9.6% detected once. V and J are TRBV14 and TRBJ2-2; unclear D gene. The sequencing input was PBMCs. This TCR derives from a human donor in good health (CMV status not recorded). Some clones in this sample may be carry-over from other donors' samples. For the CDR3, the DNA is TGTGCCAGCAGCCTTCTCGTGAACACCGGGGAGCTGTTTTTT. Translated, it gives CASSLLVNTGELFF.